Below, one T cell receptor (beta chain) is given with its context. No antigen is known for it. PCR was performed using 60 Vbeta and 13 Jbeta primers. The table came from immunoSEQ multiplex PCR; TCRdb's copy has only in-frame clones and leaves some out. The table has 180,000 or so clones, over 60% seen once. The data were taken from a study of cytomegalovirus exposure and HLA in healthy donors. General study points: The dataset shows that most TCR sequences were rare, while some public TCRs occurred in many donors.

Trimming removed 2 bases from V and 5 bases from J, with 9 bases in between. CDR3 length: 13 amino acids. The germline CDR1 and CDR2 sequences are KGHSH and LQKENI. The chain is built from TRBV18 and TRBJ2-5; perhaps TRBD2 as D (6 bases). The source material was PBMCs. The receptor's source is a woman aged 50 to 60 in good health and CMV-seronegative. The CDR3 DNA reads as TGTGCCAGCTCACCAAACCGGGGGGAGACCCAGTACTTC. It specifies CASSPNRGETQYF.